The clone carrying this TCR beta chain has only a few counts. After constant-region reverse-primer amplification, full-length variable regions underwent semi-nested PCR with Nested Universal Primer A. In TCRdb, the 5' RACE reads were re-called with MiXCR into one record per CDR3 protein. The repertoire has 5,000 to 7,000 distinct CDR3 sequences, 52% of them found once; the top ten carry 3.8%. V lost 4 bases and J lost 5, with 9 bases in between. The CDR3 runs 13 residues. The germline V gene encodes CDR1 MNHEY and CDR2 SVGAGI. The V and J genes are TRBV6-5 and TRBJ1-5; a weak D match, TRBD1 (6 bases). The clonotype was recovered from a female donor with breast cancer. Material: memory CD4+ T cells sorted from blood. Sample subset: memory CD4+ T cells, CD4+CD45RO+CD25-. DNA of the CDR3: TGTGCCAGCAGTTTCAACAGGGATCAGCCCCAGCATTTT. It specifies CASSFNRDQPQHF.